The T cell receptor beta chain under discussion was sequenced for a study of blood T cell repertoires in COVID-19. Trimming stripped 6 bases from V and 5 bases from J, with 22 bases between. This CDR3 comprises 16 residues. CDR1 and CDR2 (germline): WNHNN, SYGVQD (reference sequence). Per the original methods: From reference gene primer amplification, estimates of nucleated cell counts were derived. Libraries were prepared by immunoSEQ multiplex PCR; TCRdb keeps only in-frame clonotypes and omits some of them. Clone size and the V and J calls come from that table; the DNA yielded D and trimming. The repertoire holds 250,000 or so clones, about nine tenths seen once, with less than 3.5% in the top ten. Seattle enrolled patients during active infection and tracked them longitudinally.

Material: peripheral blood. J is TRBJ1-2 and V is TRBV10-1; D gene unclear. The receptor comes from a man aged 25-45 years with COVID-19, enrolled during active disease. The CDR3 here is CASRPGVFRTGYGYTF. CDR3 nucleotide sequence: TGCGCCAGCAGGCCTGGAGTTTTTAGGACGGGATATGGCTACACCTTC.